The next 14 T cell receptor beta chains were all read from a single sample in a study of T cell changes during pregnancy in multiple sclerosis. TCRdb's table, derived via immunoSEQ multiplex PCR, lists solely in-frame clones and lacks some. The data show over 80,000 clones, approximately 90% seen once. The material sequenced was peripheral blood, taken in the second trimester of pregnancy. The receptors were gathered from a female donor in good health, enrolled as a control in a pregnancy study.

This chain links TRBV14 with TRBJ2-7; a possible D gene is TRBD2 (5 bases). The germline V and J ends were trimmed by 1 base and 3 bases, with 19 bases remaining between them. The CDR3 length is 17 residues. Germline V gene data show CDR1 as SGHDN and CDR2 as FVKESK. CDR3 nucleotide sequence: TGTGCCAGCAGCCAAGGAGGATGGTTTCGGGGTAGCTACGAGCAGTACTTC. Translation: CASSQGGWFRGSYEQYF.

The chain employs TRBV9 and TRBJ2-3; 11 positions match TRBD2. The ends lost 7 bases at V and 3 bases at J; junction bases unmatched: 7. The CDR3 has 15 amino acids. Germline CDR1 is SGDLS and CDR2 is YYNGEE. The CDR3 nucleotides read TGTGCCAGCGTCGTGGGACTAGCGGCAACAGATACGCAGTATTTT. Its protein product is CASVVGLAATDTQYF.

The chain recombines TRBV21-1 with TRBJ2-1; the table's D call TRBD1 went unverified against the DNA. TRBV21-1 corresponds to a pseudogene. The CDR3 extends over 17 amino acids. DNA for the CDR3: TGTGCCAGCAGCAAAAGGTCAGGGGTTGTCTCCTACAATGAGCAGTTCTTC. Translating gives CASSKRSGVVSYNEQFF.

CDR3 sequence: CAISEVTGRDQPQHF. For the CDR3, the DNA is TGTGCCATCAGTGAAGTGACAGGCAGGGATCAGCCCCAGCATTTT. The chain joins TRBV10-3 to TRBJ1-5, with D possibly being TRBD1 (6 bases). The V end was cut by 3 bases, the J end by 5 bases, with 14 bases between. The germline V gene has CDR1 ENHRY and CDR2 SYGVKD. The CDR3 consists of 15 residues.

The rearrangement links TRBV6-4 to TRBJ1-1, with 11 bases that match TRBD1. CDR3 length equals 15 residues. V lost 5 bases to trimming and J lost 2 bases; unmatched junction nucleotides: 4. Looked up from germline, CDR1 is MRHNA and CDR2 is SNTAGT. In DNA form, the CDR3 reads TGTGCCAGCAGTCCAGGACAGGGGGCAAACACTGAAGCTTTCTTT. Residues: CASSPGQGANTEAFF.

The chain has TRBV27 and TRBJ1-5, with 9 positions matching TRBD1. V dropped 6 bases and J dropped 6; count of bases not matched to a gene: 6. In germline, CDR1 is MNHEY, CDR2 SMNVEV (reference sequence). This CDR3 is built from 14 residues. The CDR3 region is CASSDGTGRQPQHF. CDR3 coding DNA: TGTGCCAGCAGCGACGGGACAGGGCGTCAGCCCCAGCATTTT.

The chain recombines TRBV7-6 with TRBJ1-5; D may be TRBD1 (5 bases). CDR1 SGHVS and CDR2 FNYEAQ come from the germline V gene. This CDR3 spans 13 amino acids. Trimming took 5 bases from V and 6 from J, leaving 11 bases between them. The DNA of the CDR3 is TGTGCCAGCAGCCGAGGAGGGGTTCAGCCCCAGCATTTT. This gives the protein CASSRGGVQPQHF.

This clone has just one count. This sequence joins TRBV7-2 and TRBJ1-4; D is unresolved. CDR1 SGHTA and CDR2 FQGNSA come from the germline V gene. The CDR3 is made up of 15 amino acids. V lost 1 base and J lost 7, with 13 bases in between. The DNA of the CDR3 is TGTGCCAGCAGCTTAGGGAGCGGAGCGGGTGAAAAACTGTTTTTT. It codes for CASSLGSGAGEKLFF.

The chain uses TRBV11-2 and TRBJ1-2, with 7 bases fitting TRBD1. Per germline, CDR1 SGHAT and CDR2 FQNNGV. This CDR3 has 15 amino acids. Unmatched junction bases numbered 8, after V lost 1 base and J lost 6 bases. CDR3 amino acids: CASSLGATGSHGYTF. The CDR3 region has the DNA TGTGCCAGCAGCTTAGGGGCGACAGGGTCGCATGGCTACACCTTC.

The chain couples TRBV18 to TRBJ2-7, with D possibly matching TRBD1 (6 bases). Trimming stripped 5 bases from V and 2 bases from J, with 10 bases between. Germline CDR1 reads KGHSH; CDR2 reads LQKENI. The CDR3 runs 13 residues. The chain's CDR3 is CASSSTGPYEQYF. The CDR3 DNA is TGTGCCAGCTCATCCACAGGGCCCTACGAGCAGTACTTC.

The V gene is TRBV25-1, the J gene TRBJ1-4; 10 nucleotides line up with TRBD1. Germline trimming cut 9 bases from V and 10 bases from J; bases unmatched to any gene: 8. In germline, CDR1 is MGHDK, CDR2 SYGVNS. The CDR3 extends over 13 amino acids. The CDR3 DNA follows: TGTGCCAGTGTAGACAGGGGGCTCGGAAAACTGTTTTTT. Residues: CASVDRGLGKLFF.

The CDR3 loop reads CASSYPSRGTEAFF. For the CDR3, the DNA is TGTGCCAGCAGTTACCCCTCCCGCGGCACTGAAGCTTTCTTT. This chain joins TRBV6-6 and TRBJ1-1, with unresolved D. The CDR3 runs to 14 residues. Trimming shortened V by 2 bases and J by 4 bases, and 11 bases separated the two germline ends. Germline V gene lookup returns CDR1 MNHNY and CDR2 SVGAGI (reference sequence).

The V call is TRBV6-5, the J call TRBJ2-2; 7 bases are shared with TRBD1. The CDR3 covers 14 residues. Unmatched junction bases numbered 8, after V lost 10 bases and J lost 3 bases. Germline V gives CDR1 MNHEY, CDR2 SVGAGI. The CDR3 DNA follows: TGTGCCACGACGGACAGGAGATACACCGGGGAGCTGTTTTTT. This gives the protein CATTDRRYTGELFF.

The V call is TRBV19, the J call TRBJ2-7; TRBD2 agrees at 12 bases. The CDR3 contains 15 residues. Looked up from germline, CDR1 is LNHDA and CDR2 is SQIVND (reference sequence). Losses at the gene ends were 2 bases for V and 1 base for J; bases not matched to a gene: 0. The CDR3 coding sequence is TGTGCCAGTAGTATACTAGCGGGGGGGTCCTACGAGCAGTACTTC. Translation: CASSILAGGSYEQYF.